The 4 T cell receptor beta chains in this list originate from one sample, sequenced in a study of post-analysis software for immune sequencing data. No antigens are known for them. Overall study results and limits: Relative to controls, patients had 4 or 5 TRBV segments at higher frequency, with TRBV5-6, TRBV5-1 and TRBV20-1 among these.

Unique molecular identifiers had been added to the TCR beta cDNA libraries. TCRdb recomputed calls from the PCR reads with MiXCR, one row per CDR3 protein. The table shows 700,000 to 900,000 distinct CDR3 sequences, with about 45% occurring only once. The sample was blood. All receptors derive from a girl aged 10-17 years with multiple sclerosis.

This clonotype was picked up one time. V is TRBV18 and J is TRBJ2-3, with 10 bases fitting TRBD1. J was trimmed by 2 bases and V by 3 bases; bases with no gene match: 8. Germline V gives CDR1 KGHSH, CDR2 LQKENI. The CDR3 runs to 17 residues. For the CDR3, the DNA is TGTGCCAGCTCACCGCTCCGGGACAGGGGCCCCACAGATACGCAGTATTTT. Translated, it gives CASSPLRDRGPTDTQYF.

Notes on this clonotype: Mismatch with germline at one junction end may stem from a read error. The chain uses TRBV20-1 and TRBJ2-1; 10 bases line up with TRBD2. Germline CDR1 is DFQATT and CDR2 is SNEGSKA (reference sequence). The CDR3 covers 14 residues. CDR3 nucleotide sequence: TGCAGTGCTGCTAGCGGGAGCTCCTACAATGGGCAGTTCTTC. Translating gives CSAASGSSYNGQFF.

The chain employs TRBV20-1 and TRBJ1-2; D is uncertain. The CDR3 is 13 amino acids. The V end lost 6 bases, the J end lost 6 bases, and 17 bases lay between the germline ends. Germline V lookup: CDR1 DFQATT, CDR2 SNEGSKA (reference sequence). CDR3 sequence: CSAEVTEQNGYTF. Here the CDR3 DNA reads TGCAGTGCCGAGGTGACGGAGCAGAATGGCTACACCTTC.

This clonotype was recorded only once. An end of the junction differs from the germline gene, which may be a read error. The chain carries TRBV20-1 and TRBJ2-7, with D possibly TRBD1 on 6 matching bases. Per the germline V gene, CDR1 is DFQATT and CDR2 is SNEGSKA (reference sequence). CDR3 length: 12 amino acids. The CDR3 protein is CSARPTGIEQYF. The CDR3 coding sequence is TGTAGTGCTAGACCGACAGGAATCGAGCAGTACTTC.